This is a list of T cell receptor beta chains from one sample in a study of CD8+ T cells in alopecia areata. Data came from immunoSEQ multiplex PCR; TCRdb stores just in-frame clones and leaves some out. The sample includes under 300,000 clones, 60% of them seen just once. The input for sequencing was CD4+ T cells sorted from blood, taken around week 53, from a patient treated with tofacitinib. These receptors came from a human donor with alopecia areata. Both conserved end residues are part of each CDR3. Fields, in order: V gene, J gene, clone size, D gene, CDR3 DNA, CDR3 protein. The D gene is left open where the match is weak. Only some rows state a clone size, as once, few, many or a class for expanded clones.

TRBV6-5	TRBJ1-1	NA	NA	TGTGCCAGCAGTTACTCCTCGGGGTTGGGGAACACTGAAGCTTTCTTT	CASSYSSGLGNTEAFF
TRBV5-1	TRBJ2-1	NA	NA	TGCGCCAGCAGCTCGGGGGCCCAGTACAATGAGCAGTTCTTC	CASSSGAQYNEQFF
TRBV7-6	TRBJ2-2	once	NA	TGTGCCAGCAGCTTATCCAGGGCGAACACCGGGGAGCTGTTTTTT	CASSLSRANTGELFF
TRBV5-1	TRBJ1-1	NA	TRBD1	TGCGCCAGCAGCGGACAGGGGGAGGACACTGAAGCTTTCTTT	CASSGQGEDTEAFF
TRBV19	TRBJ2-2	few	NA	TGTGCCAGTAGTATCATCGGGAGTAACACCGGGGAGCTGTTTTTT	CASSIIGSNTGELFF
TRBV25-1	TRBJ2-7	NA	NA	TGTGCCAGCGGGATCATGTTCGAGCAGTACTTC	CASGIMFEQYF
TRBV25-1	TRBJ2-3	NA	NA	TGTGCCAGCAGTGAAAAAATTAAGGGTGATACGCAGTATTTT	CASSEKIKGDTQYF
TRBV30	TRBJ1-5	few	NA	TGTGCCTGGAGTTCGGACAACAATCAGCCCCAGCATTTT	CAWSSDNNQPQHF
TRBV2	TRBJ1-2	NA	TRBD1	TGTGCCAGCAGGGGACAGGGACACTATGGCTACACCTTC	CASRGQGHYGYTF
TRBV10-3	TRBJ1-2	few	NA	TGTGCCATCAGTGAGTCGGGATTCCGAAATGGCTACACCTTC	CAISESGFRNGYTF
TRBV7-8	TRBJ1-6	NA	NA	TGTGCCAGCAGCTTGCTTGAAGGGGTCTATTCACCCCTCCACTTT	CASSLLEGVYSPLHF
TRBV11-3	TRBJ2-1	NA	NA	TGTGCCAGCAGCCCCCATGGGGCCGATGAGCAGTTCTTC	CASSPHGADEQFF
TRBV6-6	TRBJ1-2	once	TRBD1	TGTGCCAGCACCCCCGACAGGGGGCACGACTATGGCTACACCTTC	CASTPDRGHDYGYTF
TRBV30	TRBJ2-5	NA	NA	TGTGCCTGGAGTGTATCAAACTTCATGGAGACCCAGTACTTC	CAWSVSNFMETQYF
TRBV7-8	TRBJ2-1	NA	NA	TGTGCCAGCAGCTTACTACACTCAGGTGTCGCCTACAATGAGCAGTTCTTC	CASSLLHSGVAYNEQFF
TRBV30	TRBJ2-3	NA	TRBD2	TGTGCCTGGACCGAGACTAGCTACACAGATACGCAGTATTTT	CAWTETSYTDTQYF
TRBV11-2	TRBJ2-5	NA	NA	TGTGCCAGCAGCTCGAGGACGTTCCAAGAGACCCAGTACTTC	CASSSRTFQETQYF
TRBV28	TRBJ1-4	NA	TRBD1	TGTGCCAGCAGTTTGGGGACAGGGTTGGGAAAACTGTTTTTT	CASSLGTGLGKLFF
TRBV6-5	TRBJ1-6	few	TRBD1	TGTGCCAGCAGCCCCGGACAGGGGAATTCACCCCTCCACTTT	CASSPGQGNSPLHF
TRBV7-2	TRBJ1-5	NA	NA	TGTGCCAGCAGCTTAGGGGTAGGGCAGCCCCAGCATTTT	CASSLGVGQPQHF
TRBV29-1	TRBJ1-1	once	NA	TGCAGCGGACACCCAGGGAGCCCCCTGAACACTGAAGCTTTCTTT	CSGHPGSPLNTEAFF
TRBV5-1	TRBJ2-5	NA	NA	TGCGCCAGCAGCCCCGACCGTATCGAAACCCAGTACTTC	CASSPDRIETQYF
TRBV5-1	TRBJ1-1	few	NA	TGCGCCAGCAGAGCTGGGCTCAGCCTAGAGAACACTGAAGCTTTCTTT	CASRAGLSLENTEAFF
TRBV6-1	TRBJ1-2	NA	NA	TGTGCCAGCCAGAGAGGGGTCCGTGGTAACTATGGCTACACCTTC	CASQRGVRGNYGYTF
TRBV29-1	TRBJ2-7	NA	NA	TGCAGCGCAAGGGGGTCCAGCTACGAGCAGTACTTC	CSARGSSYEQYF
TRBV13	TRBJ2-1	NA	NA	TGTGCCAGCAGCTTAGGATTTGGGCGCCGGGAGTACAATGAGCAGTTCTTC	CASSLGFGRREYNEQFF
TRBV20-1	TRBJ2-1	few	NA	TGCAGTGTCCCGGGTGGAGGGGAGCAGTTCTTC	CSVPGGGEQFF
TRBV5-8	TRBJ1-5	few	NA	TGTGCCAGCAGCTTGGCCTTAGGGGCAGGAGGTTTCCCCCAGCATTTT	CASSLALGAGGFPQHF
TRBV6-5	TRBJ1-2	few	NA	TGTGCCAGCAGGCTCGGACAGACCGGCTACACCTTC	CASRLGQTGYTF
TRBV4-1	TRBJ1-1	NA	NA	TGCGCCAGCAGCCAAGACCTCAGGCAGAGGGACACTGAAGCTTTCTTT	CASSQDLRQRDTEAFF
TRBV18	TRBJ1-2	NA	TRBD1	TGTGCCAGCTCACGACAGGGGTTCTATGGCTACACCTTC	CASSRQGFYGYTF
TRBV9	TRBJ2-1	NA	TRBD2	TGTGCCAGCAGCCCTGGCGTTAGCGGGGGACCCTACAATGAGCAGTTCTTC	CASSPGVSGGPYNEQFF
TRBV14	TRBJ2-7	few	NA	TGTGCCAGCAGCCGACAGTCCTACGAGCAGTACTTC	CASSRQSYEQYF
TRBV6-6	TRBJ2-7	once	TRBD1	TGTGCCAGCAGTTCCGGGACAGGGGGGCAGTACTTC	CASSSGTGGQYF
TRBV30	TRBJ1-2	NA	NA	TGTGCCTGGAGCCCTACTTTGGAGGGCTACACCTTC	CAWSPTLEGYTF
TRBV6-5	TRBJ1-5	NA	NA	TGTGCCAGCAGTTACCAAAAGGAGCAGAATCAGCCCCAGCATTTT	CASSYQKEQNQPQHF
TRBV18	TRBJ2-3	NA	NA	TGTGCCAGCTCACTCCAACCGGGGACAGATACGCAGTATTTT	CASSLQPGTDTQYF
TRBV27	TRBJ2-5	NA	TRBD2	TGTGCCAGCAGTCGATTTGCGGGGACTACGAGCGGGGGGCCTAACCAAGAGACCCAGTACTTC	CASSRFAGTTSGGPNQETQYF
TRBV29-1	TRBJ1-1	NA	NA	TGCAGCGTTGAAAGGGCCATGAACACTGAAGCTTTCTTT	CSVERAMNTEAFF
TRBV30	TRBJ2-7	once	NA	TGTGCCTGGAGTGTACCATCCCCGGGCCCCTACGAGCAGTACTTC	CAWSVPSPGPYEQYF
TRBV10-3	TRBJ1-6	once	NA	TGTGCCATCTCGGATTCCTATAATTCACCCCTCCACTTT	CAISDSYNSPLHF
TRBV7-6	TRBJ2-5	NA	NA	TGTGCCAGCAGCTTAGAGCCAGACCAAGAGACCCAGTACTTC	CASSLEPDQETQYF
TRBV7-6	TRBJ2-1	NA	NA	TGTGCCAGCAGCCGCGCGGACACAACTGGTTACAATGAGCAGTTCTTC	CASSRADTTGYNEQFF
TRBV4-2	TRBJ2-2	NA	NA	TGTGCCAGCAGCCAAGTCGAGGGGTTGTACACCGGGGAGCTGTTTTTT	CASSQVEGLYTGELFF
TRBV27	TRBJ2-1	NA	NA	TGTGCCAGCAGGAGGACAAGCTACAATGAGCAGTTCTTC	CASRRTSYNEQFF
TRBV9	TRBJ2-3	NA	NA	TGTGCCAGCAGCGGCCATTCGACAGGAACCACAGATACGCAGTATTTT	CASSGHSTGTTDTQYF
TRBV29-1	TRBJ1-2	NA	NA	TGCAGCGCACAGGGTGGCTATGGCTACACCTTC	CSAQGGYGYTF
TRBV5-6	TRBJ2-5	NA	NA	TGTGCCAGCAGCTTGGCCAGGGGAGAGACCCAGTACTTC	CASSLARGETQYF
TRBV29-1	TRBJ2-5	NA	TRBD2	TGCAGCGTTGCAGCGGGGGATGAGACCCAGTACTTC	CSVAAGDETQYF
TRBV5-1	TRBJ2-4	NA	NA	TGCGCCAGCAGCCCGAACCGGGATAAAAACATTCAGTACTTC	CASSPNRDKNIQYF
TRBV15	TRBJ2-7	NA	NA	TGTGCCACCAGCAGATCCCCTTTCGAGCAGTACTTC	CATSRSPFEQYF
TRBV4-2	TRBJ1-6	NA	NA	TGTGCCAGCAGCCGCTTCATCGTGGACAGTAATTCACCCCTCCACTTT	CASSRFIVDSNSPLHF
TRBV7-2	TRBJ2-3	NA	NA	TGTGCCAGCAGCTTTGTGAGGACTACCACAGATACGCAGTATTTT	CASSFVRTTTDTQYF
TRBV19	TRBJ2-7	NA	TRBD1	TGTGCCAGTACAGGGGGTAATACCTACGAGCAGTACTTC	CASTGGNTYEQYF
TRBV10-3	TRBJ2-5	NA	NA	TGTGCCATCACTCCAGGGGTTGGAGAGACCCAGTACTTC	CAITPGVGETQYF